This T cell receptor beta chain was recorded in a study of regulatory T cells in long-lasting Graves disease. Study outcomes and limitations: Rather than thyroid tissue, only peripheral blood underwent study. For persistent Graves' patients, TCR diversity was lower than for newly diagnosed ones.

Investigators prepared the TCR beta libraries by applying iRepertoire HTBI primers and Arm-PCR of CDR3 regions. TCRdb reanalysed the multiplex PCR reads using MiXCR and keeps one entry per CDR3 protein. The table lists 250,000 or so distinct CDR3 sequences, 20% of them singletons, with around 14% in the top ten. This clonotype was recorded many times. Antigen specificity is unknown. Time point defined: newly diagnosed GD, antithyroid drugs for less than 3 months. Preparation of the TCR library used RNA extracted from PBMCs. Tubes containing EDTA received about 10 milliliters of drawn peripheral blood. Sequencing was performed on peripheral blood mononuclear cells (PBMCs), taken at new diagnosis, from a patient treated with antithyroid drugs. This sequence was found in a female donor with Graves disease.

CDR3 sequence: CASSPEGDPRYEQYF. The CDR3 DNA reads TGTGCCAGCTCACCTGAGGGGGACCCTCGCTACGAGCAGTACTTC. V and J are TRBV18 and TRBJ2-7; possibly TRBD1 for D (6 bases). From germline, CDR1 is KGHSH and CDR2 LQKENI. The CDR3 contains 15 residues. V lost 3 bases to trimming and J lost 3 bases, with 15 bases between them.